This TCR beta chain was found in a study of neurological immune-mediated disorders. Notes on the study in general: The study found no CDR3 amino acid sequences shared by expanded clones across subjects, suggesting private repertoires in all groups.

The unsorted libraries were prepared from 2 million PBMCs (stored at -80 C). This CDR3 contains 14 residues. The V end lost 1 base, the J end lost 2 bases, and 9 bases lay between the germline ends. This clonotype was counted ten times or more. Its antigen remains unknown. Via MiXCR, TCRdb re-called the 5' RACE reads, giving one row per CDR3 protein. Altogether about 58,000 distinct CDR3 sequences are present, approximately 3.9% being singletons, with the ten largest covering around 1.5%. The receptor was derived from a man under 40 with multiple sclerosis. The specimen was PBMCs. V and J are TRBV12-3 or TRBV12-4 and TRBJ2-7; no clear D gene. The CDR3 DNA follows: TGTGCCAGCAGTTTAGACGTCGGTACCTACGAGCAGTACTTC. Translating gives CASSLDVGTYEQYF.